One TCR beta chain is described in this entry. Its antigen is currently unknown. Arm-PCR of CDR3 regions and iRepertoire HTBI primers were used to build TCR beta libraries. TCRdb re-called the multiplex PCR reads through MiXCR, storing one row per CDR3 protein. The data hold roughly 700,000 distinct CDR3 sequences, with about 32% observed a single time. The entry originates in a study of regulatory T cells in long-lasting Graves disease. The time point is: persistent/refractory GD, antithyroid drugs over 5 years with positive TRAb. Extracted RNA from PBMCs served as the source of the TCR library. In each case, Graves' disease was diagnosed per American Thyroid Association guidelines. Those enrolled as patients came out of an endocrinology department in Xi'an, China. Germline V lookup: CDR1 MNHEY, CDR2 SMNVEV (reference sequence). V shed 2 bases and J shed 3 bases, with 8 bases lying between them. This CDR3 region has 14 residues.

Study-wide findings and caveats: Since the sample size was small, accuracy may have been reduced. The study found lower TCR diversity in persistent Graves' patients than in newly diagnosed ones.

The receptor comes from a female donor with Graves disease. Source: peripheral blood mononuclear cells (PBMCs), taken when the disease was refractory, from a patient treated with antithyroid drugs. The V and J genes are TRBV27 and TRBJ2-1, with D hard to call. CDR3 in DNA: TGTGCCAGCAGTTTAAACGGTAACTACAATGAGCAGTTCTTC. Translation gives CASSLNGNYNEQFF.